The entry below describes one T cell receptor (beta chain). Its antigen is currently unknown. A junction end diverges from the germline sequence, so it may reflect a read error. This entry comes from a study of blood T cells in healthy people across ages. Broader study findings: Age showed a roughly linear inverse relationship with TCR beta diversity per million T cells.

The CDR3 is 14 residues long. CDR1 and CDR2 from the germline V gene are SGHRS and YFSETQ. The use of a sample-barcoded 5' primer and a J-beta primer mix characterized a second PCR of roughly 7 to 12 cycles. Each cDNA molecule, via a template-switch adaptor with 12 random nucleotides, was tagged. TCRdb reanalysed the 5' RACE reads using MiXCR and keeps one entry per CDR3 protein. The sample gives more than 900,000 distinct CDR3 sequences, almost 30% of which show up once; 10% is in the top ten. These sequences were also reported in another study, on T cells of mothers and their children. In that study: The study sampled a few healthy Caucasian mothers and their six children.

Sample: blood. This sequence originates from a woman between 40 and 50 years old in good health. The chain links TRBV5-1 to TRBJ1-2, with TRBD1 identical over 10 bases. The CDR3 loop reads CAGSLAGTGVGYTF. The CDR3 DNA sequence: TGCGCCGGCAGCTTGGCTGGGACAGGGGTTGGCTACACCTTC.